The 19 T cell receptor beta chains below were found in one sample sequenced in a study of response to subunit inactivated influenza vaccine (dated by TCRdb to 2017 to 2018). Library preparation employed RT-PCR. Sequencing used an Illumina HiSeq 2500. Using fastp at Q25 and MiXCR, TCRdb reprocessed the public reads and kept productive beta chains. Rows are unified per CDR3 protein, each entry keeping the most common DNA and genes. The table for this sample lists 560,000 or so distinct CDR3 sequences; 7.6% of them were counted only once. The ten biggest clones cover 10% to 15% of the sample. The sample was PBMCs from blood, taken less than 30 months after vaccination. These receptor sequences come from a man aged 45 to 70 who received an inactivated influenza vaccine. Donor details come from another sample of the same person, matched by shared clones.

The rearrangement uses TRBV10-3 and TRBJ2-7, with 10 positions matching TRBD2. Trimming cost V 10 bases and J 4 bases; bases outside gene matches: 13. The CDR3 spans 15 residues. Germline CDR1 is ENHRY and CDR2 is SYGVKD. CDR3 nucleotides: TGTGCCACTCAACCTTCGGGTAGCGGGGGGTACGAGCAGTACTTC. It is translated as CATQPSGSGGYEQYF.

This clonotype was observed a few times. The DNA for the CDR3 is TGTGCCAGCAGCAAAGGAGGGACAGCTCTCCTATACGAGCAGTACTTC. Protein product: CASSKGGTALLYEQYF. The J gene is TRBJ2-7, the V gene TRBV9; tentative D call: TRBD1 (7 bases). V lost 4 bases, J lost 4 bases, and 21 bases lay in between. The CDR3 sequence is 16 residues long. Germline V lookup: CDR1 SGDLS, CDR2 YYNGEE. Full variable domain (outside the CDR3, taken from reference TRBV9 and TRBJ2-7): DSGVTQTPKHLITATGQRVTLRCSPRSGDLSVYWYQQSLDQGLQFLIQYYNGEERAKGNILERFSAQQFPDLHSELNLSSLELGDSALYFCASSKGGTALLYEQYFGPGTRLTVT.

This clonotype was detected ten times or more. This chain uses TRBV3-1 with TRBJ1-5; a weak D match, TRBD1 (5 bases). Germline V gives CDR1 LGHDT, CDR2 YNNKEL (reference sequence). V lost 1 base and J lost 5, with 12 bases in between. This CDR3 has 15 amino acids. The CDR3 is CASSQARQGDQPQHF. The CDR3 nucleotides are TGTGCCAGCAGCCAAGCCCGGCAGGGCGATCAGCCCCAGCATTTT.

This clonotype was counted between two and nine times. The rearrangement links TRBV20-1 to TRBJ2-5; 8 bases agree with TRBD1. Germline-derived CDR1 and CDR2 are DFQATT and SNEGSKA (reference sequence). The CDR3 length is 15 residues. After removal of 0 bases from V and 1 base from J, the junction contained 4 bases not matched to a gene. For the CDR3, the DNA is TGCAGTGCTAGAGATCCGGGACAGGTCCAAGAGACCCAGTACTTC. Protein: CSARDPGQVQETQYF.

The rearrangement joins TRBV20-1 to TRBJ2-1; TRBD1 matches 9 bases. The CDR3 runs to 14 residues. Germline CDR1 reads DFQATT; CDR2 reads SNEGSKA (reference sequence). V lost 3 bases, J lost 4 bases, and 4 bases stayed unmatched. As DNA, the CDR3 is TGCAGTGCTAGGGCGGGACAGGGATACAATGAGCAGTTCTTC. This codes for CSARAGQGYNEQFF.

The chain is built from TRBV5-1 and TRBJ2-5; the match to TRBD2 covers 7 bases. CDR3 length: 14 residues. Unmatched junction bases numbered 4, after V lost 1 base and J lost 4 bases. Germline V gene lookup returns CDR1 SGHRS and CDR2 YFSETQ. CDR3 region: CASSLSGVGETQYF. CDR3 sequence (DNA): TGCGCCAGCAGCTTGAGCGGGGTAGGAGAGACCCAGTACTTC.

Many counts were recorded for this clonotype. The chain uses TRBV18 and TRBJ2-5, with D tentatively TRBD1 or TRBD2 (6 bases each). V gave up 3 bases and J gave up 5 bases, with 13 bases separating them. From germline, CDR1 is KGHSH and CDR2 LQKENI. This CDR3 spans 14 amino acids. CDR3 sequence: CASSPGGREETQYF. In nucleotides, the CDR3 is TGTGCCAGCTCACCCGGGGGCCGGGAGGAGACCCAGTACTTC.

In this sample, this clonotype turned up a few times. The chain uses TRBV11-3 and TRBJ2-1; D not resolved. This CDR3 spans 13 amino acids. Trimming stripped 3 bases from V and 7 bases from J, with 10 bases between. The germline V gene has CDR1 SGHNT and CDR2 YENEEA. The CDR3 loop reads CASSFGRRNEQFF. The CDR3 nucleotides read TGTGCCAGCAGCTTCGGGCGGAGAAATGAGCAGTTCTTC.

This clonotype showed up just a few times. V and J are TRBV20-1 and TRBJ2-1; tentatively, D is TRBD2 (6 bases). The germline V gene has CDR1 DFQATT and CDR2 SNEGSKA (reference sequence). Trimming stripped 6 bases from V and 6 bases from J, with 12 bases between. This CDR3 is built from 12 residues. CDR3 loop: CSAEGLPNEQFF. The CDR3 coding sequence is TGCAGTGCAGAGGGACTTCCCAATGAGCAGTTCTTC.

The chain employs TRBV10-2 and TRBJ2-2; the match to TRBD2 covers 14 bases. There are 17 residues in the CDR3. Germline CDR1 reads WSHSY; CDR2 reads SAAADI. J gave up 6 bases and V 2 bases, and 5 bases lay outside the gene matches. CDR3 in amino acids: CASSEIGTSGRPGELFF. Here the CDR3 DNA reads TGCGCCAGCAGTGAGATTGGGACTAGCGGGAGACCCGGGGAGCTGTTTTTT.

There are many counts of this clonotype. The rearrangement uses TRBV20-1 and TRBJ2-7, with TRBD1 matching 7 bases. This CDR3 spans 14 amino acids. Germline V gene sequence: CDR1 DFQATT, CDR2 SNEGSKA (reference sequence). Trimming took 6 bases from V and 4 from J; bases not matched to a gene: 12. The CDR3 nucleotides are TGCAGTGCAACTATCCGGGACAGAAGATACGAGCAGTACTTC. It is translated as CSATIRDRRYEQYF.

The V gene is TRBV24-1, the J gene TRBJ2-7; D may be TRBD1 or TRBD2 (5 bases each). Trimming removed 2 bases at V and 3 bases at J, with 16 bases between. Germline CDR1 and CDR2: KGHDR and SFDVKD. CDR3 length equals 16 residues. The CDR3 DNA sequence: TGTGCCACCAGTGATTCGAGGGGATACCCATACTACGAGCAGTACTTC. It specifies CATSDSRGYPYYEQYF.

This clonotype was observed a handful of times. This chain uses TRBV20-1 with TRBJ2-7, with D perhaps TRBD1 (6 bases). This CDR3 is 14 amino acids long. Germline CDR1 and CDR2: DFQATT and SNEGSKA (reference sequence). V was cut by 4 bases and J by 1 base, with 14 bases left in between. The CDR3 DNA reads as TGCAGTGCTACCATCCCGGGACATTCCTACGAGCAGTACTTC. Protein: CSATIPGHSYEQYF.

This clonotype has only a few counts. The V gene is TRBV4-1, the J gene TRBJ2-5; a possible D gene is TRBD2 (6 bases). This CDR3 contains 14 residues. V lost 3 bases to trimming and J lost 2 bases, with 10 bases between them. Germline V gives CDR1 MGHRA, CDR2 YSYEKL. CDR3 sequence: CASSQTGTQETQYF. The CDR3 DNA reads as TGCGCCAGCAGCCAGACCGGGACTCAAGAGACCCAGTACTTC.

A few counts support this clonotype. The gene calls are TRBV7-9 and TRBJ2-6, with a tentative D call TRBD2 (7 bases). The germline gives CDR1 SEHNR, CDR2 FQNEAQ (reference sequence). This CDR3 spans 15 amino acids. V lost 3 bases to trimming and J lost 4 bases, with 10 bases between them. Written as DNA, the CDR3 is TGTGCCAGCAGCTTCGGGGGGCTAGGGGCCAACGTCCTGACTTTC. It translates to CASSFGGLGANVLTF.

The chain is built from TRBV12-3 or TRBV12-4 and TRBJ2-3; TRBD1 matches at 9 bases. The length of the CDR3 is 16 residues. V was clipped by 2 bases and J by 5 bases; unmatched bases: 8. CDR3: CASSLRTGDLRDTQYF. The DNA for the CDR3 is TGTGCCAGCAGTTTAAGGACAGGGGACTTGAGAGATACGCAGTATTTT.

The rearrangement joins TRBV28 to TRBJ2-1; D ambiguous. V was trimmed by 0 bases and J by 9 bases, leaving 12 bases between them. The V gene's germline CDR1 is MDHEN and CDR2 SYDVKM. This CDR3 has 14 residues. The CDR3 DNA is TGTGCCAGCAGTTTATGGTCTGACCGACCTGAGCAGTTCTTC. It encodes CASSLWSDRPEQFF.

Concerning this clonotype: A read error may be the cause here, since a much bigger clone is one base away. CDR3 sequence (DNA): TGCTGTGCTAGAGTAACAGGACAGGGAAGCACAGATACGCAGTATTTT. Translation: CCARVTGQGSTDTQYF. The V call is TRBV20-1, the J call TRBJ2-3, with 8 bases matching TRBD1. The CDR3 sequence is 16 residues long. The germline V gene has CDR1 DFQATT and CDR2 SNEGSKA (reference sequence).

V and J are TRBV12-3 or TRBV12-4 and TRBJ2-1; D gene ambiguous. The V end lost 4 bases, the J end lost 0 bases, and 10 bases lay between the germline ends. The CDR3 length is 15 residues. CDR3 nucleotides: TGTGCCAGCAGTTCTACAGTCAGCTCCTACAATGAGCAGTTCTTC. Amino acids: CASSSTVSSYNEQFF.